The sequence of this T cell receptor (beta chain) was determined in a study of OX40 agonist ivuxolimab in advanced cancers. Study in general: In this trial design, patients received ivuxolimab intravenously at 0.01 to 10 mg/kg every 2 weeks. Those enrolled were roughly 80% male, with a mean age of 60 years and ages from roughly 20 to 90. Earlier treatment with anti-PD-1, anti-PD-L1 or anti-CTLA-4 was permitted, and about 40% had received some.

Clones were sequenced by immunoSEQ multiplex PCR, and TCRdb holds only the in-frame ones, with some missing. The table includes roughly 69,000 clones, roughly four fifths detected once. This clone was detected once. Per germline, CDR1 WSHSY and CDR2 SAAADI. The CDR3 contains 13 residues. V lost 3 bases and J lost 0, with 4 bases in between. This clonotype was obtained from an adult with an advanced solid tumor such as melanoma, head and neck, liver or kidney cancer. Sequences were derived from CD4+ or CD8+ T cells sorted from blood, sampled in a trial of the OX40 agonist ivuxolimab. V is TRBV10-2 and J is TRBJ2-3; D gene unclear. The CDR3 sequence: CASSDTSTDTQYF. The CDR3 bases are TGCGCCAGCAGTGATACTAGCACAGATACGCAGTATTTT.